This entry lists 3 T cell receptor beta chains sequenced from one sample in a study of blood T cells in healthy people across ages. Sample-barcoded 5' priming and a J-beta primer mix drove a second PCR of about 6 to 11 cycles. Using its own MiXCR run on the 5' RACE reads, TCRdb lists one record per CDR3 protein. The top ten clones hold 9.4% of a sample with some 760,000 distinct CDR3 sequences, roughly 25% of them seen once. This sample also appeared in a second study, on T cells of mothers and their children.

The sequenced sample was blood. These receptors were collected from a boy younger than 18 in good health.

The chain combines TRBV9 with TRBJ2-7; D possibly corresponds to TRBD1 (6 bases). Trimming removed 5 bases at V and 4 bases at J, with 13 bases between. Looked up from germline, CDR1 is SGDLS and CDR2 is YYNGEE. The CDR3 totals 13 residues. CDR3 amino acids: CASRQGPFYEQYF. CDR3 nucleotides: TGTGCCAGCAGACAGGGCCCGTTTTACGAGCAGTACTTC. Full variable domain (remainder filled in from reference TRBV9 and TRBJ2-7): DSGVTQTPKHLITATGQRVTLRCSPRSGDLSVYWYQQSLDQGLQFLIQYYNGEERAKGNILERFSAQQFPDLHSELNLSSLELGDSALYFCASRQGPFYEQYFGPGTRLTVT.

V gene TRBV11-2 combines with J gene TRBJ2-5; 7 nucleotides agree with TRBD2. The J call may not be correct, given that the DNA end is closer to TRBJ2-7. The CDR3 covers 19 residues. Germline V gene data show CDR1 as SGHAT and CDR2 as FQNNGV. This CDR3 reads CASSSSTSREIHGSYEQYF. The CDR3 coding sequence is TGTGCCAGCAGCTCCTCGACTAGCAGGGAAATTCACGGCTCCTACGAGCAGTACTTC.

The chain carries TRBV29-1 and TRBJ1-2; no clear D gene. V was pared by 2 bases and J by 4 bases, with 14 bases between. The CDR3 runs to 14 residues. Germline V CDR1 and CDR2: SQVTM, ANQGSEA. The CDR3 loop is CSVETQTIFYGYTF. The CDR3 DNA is TGCAGCGTTGAAACCCAGACGATCTTCTATGGCTACACCTTC. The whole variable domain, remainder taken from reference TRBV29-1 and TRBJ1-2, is SAVISQKPSRDICQRGTSLTIQCQVDSQVTMMFWYRQQPGQSLTLIATANQGSEATYESGFVIDKFPISRPNLTFSTLTVSNMSPEDSSIYLCSVETQTIFYGYTFGSGTRLTVV.